This is a list of T cell receptor beta chains from one sample in a study of blood T cell repertoires in COVID-19. The data were produced by immunoSEQ multiplex PCR, yet TCRdb's version contains in-frame clones alone and is incomplete. The sample records roughly 57,000 clones, around four fifths being singletons. Sequenced: peripheral blood. Every receptor here comes from a woman between 65 and 79 years old with acute or convalescent COVID-19. Each CDR3 is given with its conserved first and last residue. D genes are given only for firm matches. The size field is filled for only some rows; it gives once, few, many or a size class.

d_gene	v_gene	j_gene	abundance	CDR3aa	CDR3nt
TRBD1	TRBV24-1	TRBJ1-2	-	CATSDPQGAVYGYTF	TGTGCCACCAGTGATCCCCAGGGGGCCGTCTATGGCTACACCTTC
-	TRBV5-1	TRBJ1-1	few	CASSGGGGGNTEAFF	TGCGCCAGCAGCGGCGGGGGTGGGGGCAACACTGAAGCTTTCTTT
-	TRBV6-6	TRBJ1-4	-	CASSHLATNEKLFF	TGTGCCAGCAGCCACCTAGCAACTAATGAAAAACTGTTTTTT
TRBD1	TRBV29-1	TRBJ1-2	-	CSVVEGAIYGYTF	TGCAGCGTTGTGGAGGGGGCAATCTATGGCTACACCTTC
-	TRBV6-4	TRBJ2-3	-	CASRPGGRATDTQYF	TGTGCCAGCAGACCGGGGGGCCGGGCCACAGATACGCAGTATTTT
TRBD1	TRBV6-4	TRBJ1-2	-	CASSDGTALGYTF	TGTGCCAGCAGTGACGGGACAGCTCTGGGCTACACCTTC
-	TRBV5-1	TRBJ2-5	-	CASSYFQETQYF	TGCGCCAGCAGTTACTTTCAAGAGACCCAGTACTTC
TRBD2	TRBV5-1	TRBJ2-7	-	CASSESGGWADEQYF	TGCGCCAGCAGCGAAAGCGGGGGGTGGGCGGACGAGCAGTACTTC
-	TRBV6-6	TRBJ2-1	-	CASRRTDRIRRTSLNEQFF	TGTGCCAGCAGGCGAACTGACCGGATTCGGAGGACCAGCCTAAATGAGCAGTTCTTC
-	TRBV10-1	TRBJ2-3	-	CASSVPGADTQYF	TGCGCCAGCAGTGTGCCGGGGGCAGATACGCAGTATTTT
TRBD1	TRBV3-1/TRBV3-2	TRBJ1-2	-	CASTPTQGAPGGYTF	TGTGCCAGCACCCCAACTCAGGGGGCGCCGGGAGGCTACACCTTC
TRBD2	TRBV11-3	TRBJ2-3	-	CASSLGSRLAGAPDTQYF	TGTGCCAGCAGCTTAGGCTCGAGGCTAGCGGGGGCCCCAGATACGCAGTATTTT
TRBD1	TRBV5-1	TRBJ2-1	few	CASSPYTGVREQFF	TGCGCCAGCAGCCCCTACACAGGGGTCAGGGAGCAGTTCTTC
TRBD1	TRBV6-5	TRBJ2-4	-	CASSILQGENIQYF	TGTGCCAGCAGTATACTCCAGGGGGAAAACATTCAGTACTTC
-	TRBV7-3	TRBJ2-5	few	CASSLQGGTQETQYF	TGTGCCAGCAGCTTACAGGGCGGAACCCAAGAGACCCAGTACTTC
TRBD2	TRBV5-1	TRBJ2-5	-	CASSLAGLRQETQYF	TGCGCCAGCAGCTTGGCGGGACTACGCCAAGAGACCCAGTACTTC
-	TRBV7-9	TRBJ1-6	-	CASSPDSLNSPLHF	TGTGCCAGCAGTCCGGACAGCCTTAATTCACCCCTCCACTTT
-	TRBV5-1	TRBJ1-1	-	CASSLEILSTEAFF	TGCGCCAGCAGCTTGGAGATTCTGAGCACTGAAGCTTTCTTT
TRBD1	TRBV10-3	TRBJ2-7	-	CAISQLRQGPKYEQYF	TGTGCCATCAGTCAATTGCGACAGGGCCCCAAATACGAGCAGTACTTC
TRBD2	TRBV27	TRBJ2-1	-	CASSTSGGYNEQFF	TGTGCCAGCAGTACTAGCGGGGGCTACAATGAGCAGTTCTTC
-	TRBV6-5	TRBJ2-1	once	CASSYGAANEQFF	TGTGCCAGCAGTTACGGGGCGGCCAATGAGCAGTTCTTC
-	TRBV3-1/TRBV3-2	TRBJ1-3	few	CASSQYFSSGNTIYF	TGTGCCAGCAGCCAATACTTCTCCTCTGGAAACACCATATATTTT
-	TRBV5-8	TRBJ2-3	once	CASRFGRGGDTQYF	TGTGCCAGCAGGTTTGGAAGGGGGGGAGATACGCAGTATTTT
TRBD1	TRBV5-6	TRBJ2-3	-	CASSRRDRDTDTQYF	TGTGCCAGCAGCCGGAGGGACAGGGACACAGATACGCAGTATTTT
-	TRBV7-3	TRBJ2-3	-	CASSSRSRDTQYF	TGTGCCAGCAGCTCCCGGAGTCGGGATACGCAGTATTTT
-	TRBV30	TRBJ2-7	few	CAWSVGTNPTGQYF	TGTGCCTGGAGTGTAGGGACAAACCCGACGGGGCAGTACTTC
-	TRBV5-1	TRBJ2-4	-	CASSGWEAAKNIQYF	TGCGCCAGCAGCGGCTGGGAGGCAGCCAAAAACATTCAGTACTTC
TRBD1	TRBV5-1	TRBJ1-4	-	CASSLGQGNEKLFF	TGCGCCAGCAGCTTGGGACAGGGTAATGAAAAACTGTTTTTT
TRBD1	TRBV6-1	TRBJ1-3	-	CASSEWTGVSGNTIYF	TGTGCCAGCAGTGAATGGACAGGGGTCTCTGGAAACACCATATATTTT
-	TRBV12-3/TRBV12-4	TRBJ2-7	-	CASSFQGYEQYF	TGTGCCAGCAGTTTTCAGGGTTACGAGCAGTACTTC
-	TRBV7-9	TRBJ1-4	-	CASSRPLESTNEKLFF	TGTGCCAGCAGCCGCCCTCTAGAATCAACTAATGAAAAACTGTTTTTT
-	TRBV28	TRBJ2-1	-	CASSSSGKRSEQFF	TGTGCCAGCAGTTCTTCAGGGAAGAGGAGTGAGCAGTTCTTC
-	TRBV9	TRBJ2-2	-	CASSVDSYGELFF	TGTGCCAGCAGCGTAGATTCGTACGGGGAGCTGTTTTTT
-	TRBV24-1	TRBJ2-3	-	CATSDSGVVDTQYF	TGTGCCACCAGTGATTCGGGGGTTGTAGATACGCAGTATTTT
-	TRBV9	TRBJ2-3	-	CASSVGLEGVTDTQYF	TGTGCCAGCAGCGTAGGCCTCGAGGGGGTCACAGATACGCAGTATTTT
TRBD1	TRBV5-8	TRBJ2-2	-	CASSRDRGNGELFF	TGTGCCAGCAGCAGGGACAGGGGGAACGGGGAGCTGTTTTTT
-	TRBV2	TRBJ2-7	few	CASREQYNSYEQYF	TGTGCCAGCAGGGAACAGTATAACTCCTACGAGCAGTACTTC
TRBD1	TRBV18	TRBJ1-1	-	CASSPWGQGMNTEAFF	TGTGCCAGCTCACCCTGGGGACAGGGAATGAACACTGAAGCTTTCTTT
TRBD1	TRBV3-1/TRBV3-2	TRBJ2-5	-	CASSPGTVEETQYF	TGTGCCAGCAGCCCCGGGACAGTAGAGGAGACCCAGTACTTC
TRBD1	TRBV5-1	TRBJ2-7	-	CASSQRQGSEQYF	TGCGCCAGCAGCCAGCGACAGGGTAGCGAGCAGTACTTC
-	TRBV7-2	TRBJ1-4	-	CASSLVGGANEKLFF	TGTGCCAGCAGCTTAGTGGGGGGGGCTAATGAAAAACTGTTTTTT
-	TRBV30	TRBJ2-6	-	CAWSRVGGGLAGANVLTF	TGTGCCTGGAGTCGGGTTGGAGGGGGCCTGGCTGGGGCCAACGTCCTGACTTTC
-	TRBV14	TRBJ1-1	-	CASSPSVGTEAFF	TGTGCCAGCAGCCCCAGCGTAGGAACTGAAGCTTTCTTT
-	TRBV19	TRBJ2-5	-	CASSIGTAPQETQYF	TGTGCCAGTAGTATCGGTACTGCTCCTCAAGAGACCCAGTACTTC
-	TRBV5-5	TRBJ1-3	-	CASSSQISGNTIYF	TGTGCCAGCAGCTCCCAAATCTCTGGAAACACCATATATTTT
-	TRBV2	TRBJ2-3	-	CASSGTGGRADTQYF	TGTGCCAGCAGTGGAACCGGGGGGCGCGCAGATACGCAGTATTTT
-	TRBV5-1	TRBJ2-5	-	CASSYPSGGGQETQYF	TGCGCCAGCAGCTACCCCTCAGGAGGAGGCCAAGAGACCCAGTACTTC
TRBD1	TRBV5-1	TRBJ1-5	many	CASSLEGQGGGQPQHF	TGCGCCAGCAGCTTGGAGGGACAGGGGGGTGGACAGCCCCAGCATTTT
-	TRBV5-6	TRBJ1-2	-	CASSRGHSEDNYGYTF	TGTGCCAGCAGCCGGGGACATTCCGAGGATAACTATGGCTACACCTTC
-	TRBV6-5	TRBJ2-3	-	CASSRAARTDTQYF	TGTGCCAGCTCTCGAGCGGCCCGCACAGATACGCAGTATTTT
TRBD1	TRBV3-1/TRBV3-2	TRBJ1-2	once	CASSQVKGAPGYTF	TGTGCCAGCAGCCAAGTAAAGGGGGCCCCTGGCTACACCTTC
-	TRBV29-1	TRBJ2-7	-	CSVADNSYEQYF	TGCAGCGTTGCTGACAACTCCTACGAGCAGTACTTC
TRBD2	TRBV6-1	TRBJ2-3	-	CASSEEAGGGDTQYF	TGTGCCAGCAGTGAAGAAGCGGGGGGAGGAGATACGCAGTATTTT
-	TRBV29-1	TRBJ1-2	-	CSVEGGKVGARWGGYTF	TGCAGCGTTGAAGGAGGAAAGGTTGGGGCGCGATGGGGTGGCTACACCTTC
TRBD2	TRBV3-1/TRBV3-2	TRBJ2-1	-	CASSLLLGGERSSYNEQFF	TGTGCCAGCAGCCTGCTACTGGGGGGGGAAAGGAGCTCCTACAATGAGCAGTTCTTC